Listed below are T cell receptor beta chains from one sample, sequenced in a study of OX40 agonist ivuxolimab in advanced cancers. Sequencing used immunoSEQ multiplex PCR; TCRdb keeps in-frame clones, though not all of them. This table has about 79,000 clones, 90% to 95% appearing once. The sample was CD4+ or CD8+ T cells sorted from blood, taken in a trial of the OX40 agonist ivuxolimab. The origin of the receptors is an adult with an advanced solid tumor such as melanoma, head and neck, liver or kidney cancer. Each CDR3 is given without its conserved first and last residue. The order of the fields is J gene, V gene, CDR3 protein.

j_gene: TRBJ2-7
v_gene: TRBV2
CDR3aa: ASSEAGAYEQY

j_gene: TRBJ2-2
v_gene: TRBV27
CDR3aa: ASSWGLAGVTGELF

j_gene: TRBJ2-1
v_gene: TRBV5-1
CDR3aa: ASSSASSYNEQF

j_gene: TRBJ2-3
v_gene: TRBV28
CDR3aa: ASSSGTGPDTQY

j_gene: TRBJ1-1
v_gene: TRBV15
CDR3aa: ATGQAVNTEAF

j_gene: TRBJ1-5
v_gene: TRBV2
CDR3aa: ASSDPLGNQPQH

j_gene: TRBJ1-5
v_gene: TRBV6-5
CDR3aa: ASSYGGNQPQH

j_gene: TRBJ2-3
v_gene: TRBV6-1
CDR3aa: ASSEMDSLSADTQY

j_gene: TRBJ2-7
v_gene: TRBV7-9
CDR3aa: ASIPSDSSYEQY

j_gene: TRBJ1-5
v_gene: TRBV7-2
CDR3aa: ASSLLAGANQPQH

j_gene: TRBJ2-2
v_gene: TRBV7-3
CDR3aa: ASRPSNTGELF

j_gene: TRBJ1-1
v_gene: TRBV9
CDR3aa: ASSGTGSGTEAF

j_gene: TRBJ1-3
v_gene: TRBV4-2
CDR3aa: ASSDLYSGNTIY

j_gene: TRBJ2-2
v_gene: TRBV11-2
CDR3aa: ASSSTGGSTGELF

j_gene: TRBJ2-3
v_gene: TRBV6-6
CDR3aa: ASSYGGTDTQY

j_gene: TRBJ2-3
v_gene: TRBV10-1
CDR3aa: ASSGGSGGTQY

j_gene: TRBJ1-1
v_gene: TRBV7-9
CDR3aa: ASSLPGGAVNTEAF

j_gene: TRBJ2-2
v_gene: TRBV19
CDR3aa: ASSLGGELTNTGELF

j_gene: TRBJ2-3
v_gene: TRBV10-2
CDR3aa: ASSGPGGLSDTQY

j_gene: TRBJ2-1
v_gene: TRBV7-2
CDR3aa: ASSFTSGSNEQF

j_gene: TRBJ1-1
v_gene: TRBV2
CDR3aa: ASSVRFFPEAF

j_gene: TRBJ1-6
v_gene: TRBV28
CDR3aa: ASRVDKHNSPLH

j_gene: TRBJ2-7
v_gene: TRBV4-3
CDR3aa: ASSQVRLAGSYEQY

j_gene: TRBJ1-2
v_gene: TRBV27
CDR3aa: ASSLSAGGSDRNYGYT

j_gene: TRBJ2-1
v_gene: TRBV4-3
CDR3aa: ASSHQLAGGADEQF

j_gene: TRBJ1-5
v_gene: TRBV19
CDR3aa: ASTTTGYLNQPQH

j_gene: TRBJ1-5
v_gene: TRBV6-5
CDR3aa: ASSPSNLGNQPQH

j_gene: TRBJ2-2
v_gene: TRBV6-1
CDR3aa: ASSEGDTGELF

j_gene: TRBJ2-3
v_gene: TRBV29-1
CDR3aa: SVEDGNRTDTQY

j_gene: TRBJ2-7
v_gene: TRBV6-6
CDR3aa: ASSSMLAGAYEQY

j_gene: TRBJ2-7
v_gene: TRBV28
CDR3aa: ASSIQLRGYSYEQY

j_gene: TRBJ1-5
v_gene: TRBV28
CDR3aa: ASLGQGYQPQH

j_gene: TRBJ2-7
v_gene: TRBV5-6
CDR3aa: ASSFSVISYEQY

j_gene: TRBJ2-1
v_gene: TRBV19
CDR3aa: ASSTGGYNEQF

j_gene: TRBJ2-7
v_gene: TRBV5-8
CDR3aa: ASSTGISSSYEQY

j_gene: TRBJ1-5
v_gene: TRBV27
CDR3aa: ASSPSGTGNQPQH